The rows below give T cell receptor beta chains drawn from one sample of a study of shared clonotypes between healthy human individuals. TCRdb's table, derived via immunoSEQ multiplex PCR, lists solely in-frame clones and lacks some. The sample holds around 2,000,000 clones, under 95% seen once. Sequences were obtained from naive CD8+ T cells from PBMCs. The receptors come from a man younger than 30 in good health. Some clones in this sample may be carry-over from other donors' samples. CDR3s include the opening cysteine and the closing phenylalanine or tryptophan. The D gene is left open where the match is weak. Some rows mark clone size as missing; the rest say once, few, many or name a class of expanded clone.

>.|TRBJ2-1|.|TRBV27
TGTGCCAGCAGTTCCACCCAGTACAATGAGCAGTTCTTC
CASSSTQYNEQFF
>.|TRBJ2-5|.|TRBV21-1
TGTGCCAGCACAACGGGACAGCAAGAGACCCAGTACTTC
CASTTGQQETQYF
>.|TRBJ1-2|.|TRBV9
TGTGCCAGCAGCGTAGCGAGGACAGAGAACTATGGCTACACCTTC
CASSVARTENYGYTF
>few|TRBJ1-1|.|TRBV29-1
TGCAGCGTTGAGTCAGCAGGCCTGAACACTGAAGCTTTCTTT
CSVESAGLNTEAFF
>.|TRBJ2-4|.|TRBV28
TGTGCCACCGGGATCCGGCTTGGCAAAAACATTCAGTACTTC
CATGIRLGKNIQYF
>.|TRBJ2-7|.|TRBV29-1
TGCAGCGTTCTAGGGGAATCCTACGAGCAGTACTTC
CSVLGESYEQYF
>few|TRBJ1-2|.|TRBV30
TGTGCCTGGAGTGTAGAAGGGTGGCACTATGGCTACACCTTC
CAWSVEGWHYGYTF
>.|TRBJ2-7|TRBD2|TRBV4-3
TGCGCCAGCAGCCAAGAGCCGGCGACTAGCGGACTCTACGAGCAGTACTTC
CASSQEPATSGLYEQYF
>.|TRBJ2-5|.|TRBV10-3
TGTGCCATAAGAGGTCAGGGTGGATGGGAGACCCAGTACTTC
CAIRGQGGWETQYF
>.|TRBJ1-1|.|TRBV9
TGTGCCAGCAGCCGGGGACATTTGAACACTGAAGCTTTCTTT
CASSRGHLNTEAFF
>.|TRBJ1-1|.|TRBV15
TGTGCCACCAGCAGAGAAGCCAGTTCGGACACTGAAGCTTTCTTT
CATSREASSDTEAFF